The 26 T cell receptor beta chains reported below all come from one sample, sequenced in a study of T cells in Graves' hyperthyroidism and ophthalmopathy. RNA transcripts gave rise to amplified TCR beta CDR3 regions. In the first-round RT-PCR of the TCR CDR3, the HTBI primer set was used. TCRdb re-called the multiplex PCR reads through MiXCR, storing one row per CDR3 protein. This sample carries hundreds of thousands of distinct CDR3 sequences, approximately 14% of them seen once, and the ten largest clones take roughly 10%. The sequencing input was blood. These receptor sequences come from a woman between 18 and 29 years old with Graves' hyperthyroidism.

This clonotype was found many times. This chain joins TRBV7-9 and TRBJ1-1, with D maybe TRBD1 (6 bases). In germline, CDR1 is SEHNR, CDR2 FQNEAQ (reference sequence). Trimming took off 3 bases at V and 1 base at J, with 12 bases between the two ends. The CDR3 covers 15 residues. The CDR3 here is CASSFATGPNTEAFF. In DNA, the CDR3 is TGTGCCAGCAGCTTCGCAACAGGGCCGAACACTGAAGCTTTCTTT.

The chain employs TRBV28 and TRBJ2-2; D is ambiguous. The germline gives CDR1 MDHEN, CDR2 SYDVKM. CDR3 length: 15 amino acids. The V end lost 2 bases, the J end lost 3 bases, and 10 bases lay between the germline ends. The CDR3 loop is CASSLVLPDTGELFF. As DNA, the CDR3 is TGTGCCAGCAGTTTAGTCCTGCCGGACACCGGGGAGCTGTTTTTT.

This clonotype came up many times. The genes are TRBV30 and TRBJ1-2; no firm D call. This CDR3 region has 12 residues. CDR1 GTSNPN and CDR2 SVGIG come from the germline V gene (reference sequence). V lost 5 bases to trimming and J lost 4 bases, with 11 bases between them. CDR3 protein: CAWAAGPYGYTF. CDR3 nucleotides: TGTGCCTGGGCCGCGGGCCCCTATGGCTACACCTTC.

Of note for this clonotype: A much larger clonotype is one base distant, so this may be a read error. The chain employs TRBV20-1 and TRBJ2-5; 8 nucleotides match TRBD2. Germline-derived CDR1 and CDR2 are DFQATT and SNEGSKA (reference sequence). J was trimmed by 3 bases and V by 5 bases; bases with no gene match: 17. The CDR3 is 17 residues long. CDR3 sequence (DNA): TGCAGTGCTGGACCACTTCGTAGCGGGAATAGGGAAGAGACCCAGTACTTC. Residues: CSAGPLRSGNREETQYF.

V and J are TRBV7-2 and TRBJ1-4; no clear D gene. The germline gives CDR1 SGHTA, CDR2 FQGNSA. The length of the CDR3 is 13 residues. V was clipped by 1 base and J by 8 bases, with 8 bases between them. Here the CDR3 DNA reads TGTGCCAGCAGCTTAGGATATAGGGAAAAACTGTTTTTT. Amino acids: CASSLGYREKLFF.

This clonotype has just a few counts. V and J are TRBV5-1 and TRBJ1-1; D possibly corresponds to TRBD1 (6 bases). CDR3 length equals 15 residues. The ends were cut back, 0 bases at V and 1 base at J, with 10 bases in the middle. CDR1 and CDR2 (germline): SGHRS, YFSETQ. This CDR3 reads CASSLGGGSNTEAFF. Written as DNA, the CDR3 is TGCGCCAGCAGCTTGGGGGGGGGCTCGAACACTGAAGCTTTCTTT.

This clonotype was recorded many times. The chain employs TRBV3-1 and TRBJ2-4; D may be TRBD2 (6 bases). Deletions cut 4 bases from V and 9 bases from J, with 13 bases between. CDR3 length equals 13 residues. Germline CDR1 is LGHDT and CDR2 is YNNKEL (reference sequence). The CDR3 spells CASSLGNGGIQYF. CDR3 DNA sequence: TGTGCCAGCAGCCTAGGCAACGGGGGCATTCAGTACTTC.

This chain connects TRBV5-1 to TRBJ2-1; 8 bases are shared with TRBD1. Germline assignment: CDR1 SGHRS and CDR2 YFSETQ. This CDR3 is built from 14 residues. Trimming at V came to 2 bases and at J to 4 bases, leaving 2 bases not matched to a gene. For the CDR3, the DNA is TGCGCCAGCAGCTTCACAGGGGGGTACAATGAGCAGTTCTTC. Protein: CASSFTGGYNEQFF.

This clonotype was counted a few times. This chain's CDR3 is CASSLAQENTEAFF. DNA of the CDR3: TGCGCCAGCAGCTTGGCCCAGGAAAACACTGAAGCTTTCTTT. This sequence joins TRBV5-1 and TRBJ1-1, with D hard to call. The CDR3 has 14 amino acids. In germline, CDR1 is SGHRS, CDR2 YFSETQ. The ends were cut back, 0 bases at V and 2 bases at J, with 8 bases in the middle.

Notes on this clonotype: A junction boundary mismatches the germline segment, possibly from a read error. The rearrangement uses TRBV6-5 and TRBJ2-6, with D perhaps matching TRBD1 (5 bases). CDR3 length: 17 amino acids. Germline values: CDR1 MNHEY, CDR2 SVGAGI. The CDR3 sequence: CASSYSAGSPGADVLTF. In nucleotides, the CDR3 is TGTGCCAGCAGTTACTCCGCCGGGTCTCCTGGGGCCGACGTCCTGACTTTC.

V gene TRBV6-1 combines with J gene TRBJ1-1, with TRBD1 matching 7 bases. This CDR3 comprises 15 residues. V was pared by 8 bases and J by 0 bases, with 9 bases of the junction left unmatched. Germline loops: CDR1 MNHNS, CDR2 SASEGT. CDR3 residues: CASRRDSLLNTEAFF. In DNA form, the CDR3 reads TGTGCCAGCCGAAGGGACAGTCTTTTGAACACTGAAGCTTTCTTT.

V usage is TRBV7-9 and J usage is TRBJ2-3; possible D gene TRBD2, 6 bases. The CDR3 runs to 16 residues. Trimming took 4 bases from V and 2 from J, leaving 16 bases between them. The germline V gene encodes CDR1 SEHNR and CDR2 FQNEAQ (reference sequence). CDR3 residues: CASSSSSGTVTDTQYF. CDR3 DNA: TGTGCCAGCAGCTCTAGTAGCGGAACCGTCACAGATACGCAGTATTTT.

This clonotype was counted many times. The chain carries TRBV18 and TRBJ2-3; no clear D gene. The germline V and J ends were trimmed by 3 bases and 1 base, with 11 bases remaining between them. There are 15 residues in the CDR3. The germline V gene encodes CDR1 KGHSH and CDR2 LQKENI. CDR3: CASSPKVDRTDTQYF. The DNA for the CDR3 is TGTGCCAGCTCACCCAAAGTAGATCGCACAGATACGCAGTATTTT.

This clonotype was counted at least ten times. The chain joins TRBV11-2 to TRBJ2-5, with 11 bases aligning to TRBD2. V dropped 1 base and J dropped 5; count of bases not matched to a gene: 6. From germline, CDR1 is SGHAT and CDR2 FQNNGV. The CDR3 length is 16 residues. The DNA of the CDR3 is TGTGCCAGCAGCTTAGGGACTAGCGGGTGGGGGGAGACCCAGTACTTC. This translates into CASSLGTSGWGETQYF.

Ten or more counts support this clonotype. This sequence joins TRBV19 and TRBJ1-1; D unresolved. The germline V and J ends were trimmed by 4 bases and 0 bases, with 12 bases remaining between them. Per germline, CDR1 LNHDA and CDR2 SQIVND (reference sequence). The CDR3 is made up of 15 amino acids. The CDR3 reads CASSKPMLLNTEAFF. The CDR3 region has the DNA TGTGCCAGTAGTAAACCGATGCTTTTGAACACTGAAGCTTTCTTT.

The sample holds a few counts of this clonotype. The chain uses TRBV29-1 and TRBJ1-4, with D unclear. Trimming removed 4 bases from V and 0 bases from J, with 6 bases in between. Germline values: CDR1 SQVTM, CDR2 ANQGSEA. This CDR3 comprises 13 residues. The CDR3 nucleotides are TGCAGCGTTGCATCAACAACTAATGAAAAACTGTTTTTT. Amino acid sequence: CSVASTTNEKLFF.

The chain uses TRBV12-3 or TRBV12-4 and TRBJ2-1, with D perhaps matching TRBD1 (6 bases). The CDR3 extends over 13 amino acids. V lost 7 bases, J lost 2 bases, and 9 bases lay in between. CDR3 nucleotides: TGTGCCAGCAACGGACAGCCCTACAATGAGCAGTTCTTC. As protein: CASNGQPYNEQFF.

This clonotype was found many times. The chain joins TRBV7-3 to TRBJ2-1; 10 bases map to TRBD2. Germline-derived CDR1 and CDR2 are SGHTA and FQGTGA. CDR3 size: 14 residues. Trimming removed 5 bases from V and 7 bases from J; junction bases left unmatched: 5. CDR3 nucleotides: TGTGCCAGCAGCCGAGCGGGAGGGACGAATGAGCAGTTCTTC. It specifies CASSRAGGTNEQFF.

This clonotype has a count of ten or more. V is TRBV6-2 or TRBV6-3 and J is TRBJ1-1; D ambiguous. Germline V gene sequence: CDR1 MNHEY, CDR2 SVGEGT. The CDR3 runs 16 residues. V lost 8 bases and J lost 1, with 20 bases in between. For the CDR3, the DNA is TGTGCCAGCTCATTTAAAGCCTCGACCGGGAACACTGAAGCTTTCTTT. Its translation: CASSFKASTGNTEAFF.

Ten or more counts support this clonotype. The CDR3 DNA is TGTGCCAGCAGCCCCGGGAAAATCGATGCCACCGGGGAGCTGTTTTTT. The encoded protein is CASSPGKIDATGELFF. The chain links TRBV11-2 to TRBJ2-2; a possible D gene is TRBD2 (5 bases). Germline CDR1 reads SGHAT; CDR2 reads FQNNGV. The CDR3 runs to 16 residues. Trimming left V 5 bases short and J 4 bases short, with 17 bases between.

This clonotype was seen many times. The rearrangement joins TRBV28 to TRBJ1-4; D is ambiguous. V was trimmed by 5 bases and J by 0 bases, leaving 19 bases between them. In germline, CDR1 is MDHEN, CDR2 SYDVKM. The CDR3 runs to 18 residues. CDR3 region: CASSLTIWAGATNEKLFF. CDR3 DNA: TGTGCCAGCAGTCTCACTATTTGGGCCGGAGCAACTAATGAAAAACTGTTTTTT.

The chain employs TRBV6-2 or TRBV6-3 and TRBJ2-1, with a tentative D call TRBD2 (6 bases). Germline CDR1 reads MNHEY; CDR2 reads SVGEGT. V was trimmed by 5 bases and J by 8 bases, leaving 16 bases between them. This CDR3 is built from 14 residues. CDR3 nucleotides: TGTGCCAGCAGTCTGTTCCTTTTAGCGGATGAGCAGTTCTTC. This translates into CASSLFLLADEQFF.

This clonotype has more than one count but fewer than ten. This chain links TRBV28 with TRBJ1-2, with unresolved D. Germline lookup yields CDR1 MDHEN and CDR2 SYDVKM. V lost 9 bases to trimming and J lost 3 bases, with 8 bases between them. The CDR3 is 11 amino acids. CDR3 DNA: TGTGCCAGTGGGATGTACTATGGCTACACCTTC. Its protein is CASGMYYGYTF.

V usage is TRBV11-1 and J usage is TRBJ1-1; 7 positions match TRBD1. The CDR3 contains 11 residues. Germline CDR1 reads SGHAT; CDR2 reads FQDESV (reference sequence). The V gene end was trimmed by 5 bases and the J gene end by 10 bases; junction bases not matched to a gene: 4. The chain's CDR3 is CASSEGARAFF. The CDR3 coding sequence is TGTGCCAGCAGCGAGGGGGCGCGAGCTTTCTTT.

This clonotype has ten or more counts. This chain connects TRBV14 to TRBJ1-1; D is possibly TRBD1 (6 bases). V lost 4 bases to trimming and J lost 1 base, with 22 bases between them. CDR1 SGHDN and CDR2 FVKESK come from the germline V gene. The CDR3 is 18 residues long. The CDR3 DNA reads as TGTGCCAGCAGCCGCTTATCCGGGACACCAACCAGGAACACTGAAGCTTTCTTT. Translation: CASSRLSGTPTRNTEAFF.

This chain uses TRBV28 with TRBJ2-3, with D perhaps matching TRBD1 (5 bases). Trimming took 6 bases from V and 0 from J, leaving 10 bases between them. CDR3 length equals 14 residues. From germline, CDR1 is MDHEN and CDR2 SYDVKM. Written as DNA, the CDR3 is TGTGCCAGCAGACAGGACCTTAGCACAGATACGCAGTATTTT. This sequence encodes CASRQDLSTDTQYF. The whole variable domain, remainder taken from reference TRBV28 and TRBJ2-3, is DVKVTQSSRYLVKRTGEKVFLECVQDMDHENMFWYRQDPGLGLRLIYFSYDVKMKEKGDIPEGYSVSREKKERFSLILESASTNQTSMYLCASRQDLSTDTQYFGPGTRLTVL.